This T cell receptor (beta chain) was observed in a study of blood T cell repertoires in COVID-19. TCRdb keeps only in-frame clones here, not all; method: immunoSEQ multiplex PCR. The table lists about 280,000 clones, 80% to 90% of them singletons. The CDR3 is 15 amino acids. Trimming took 8 bases from V and 5 from J; bases not matched to a gene: 9. Germline V gene lookup returns CDR1 MNHEY and CDR2 SMNVEV (reference sequence). The V gene is TRBV27, the J gene TRBJ1-6, with 7 bases aligning to TRBD1. This receptor was obtained from a woman in her sixties or seventies with acute or convalescent COVID-19. Specimen: peripheral blood. The CDR3 DNA reads as TGTGCCAGCGGGTCAGGACAGGTCAATAATTCACCCCTCCACTTT. It is translated as CASGSGQVNNSPLHF.